This TCR beta chain was found in a study of blood T cell repertoires in COVID-19. Study-level background: The United States, Italy and Spain were the sources of the acute and convalescent COVID-19 samples. The analysed material was cDNA or gDNA that came from T cells, B-cell-depleted T cells, or PBMCs.

Generated by immunoSEQ multiplex PCR, the TCRdb table keeps only in-frame clones and is missing some. The sample lists 83,000 or so clones; about 88% were seen once. CDR1 is PRHDT, CDR2 FYEKMQ, per germline (reference sequence). The V and J ends lost 5 bases and 7 bases, in that order; junction bases with no gene match: 7. The CDR3 is 15 residues long. The clonotype was recovered from a man older than 75 with active or convalescent COVID-19. Material: peripheral blood. The V and J genes are TRBV13 and TRBJ1-4; TRBD1 agrees at 10 bases. CDR3 sequence: CASSATGTGVEKLFF. CDR3 nucleotides: TGTGCCAGCAGCGCCACCGGGACAGGGGTTGAAAAACTGTTTTTT.